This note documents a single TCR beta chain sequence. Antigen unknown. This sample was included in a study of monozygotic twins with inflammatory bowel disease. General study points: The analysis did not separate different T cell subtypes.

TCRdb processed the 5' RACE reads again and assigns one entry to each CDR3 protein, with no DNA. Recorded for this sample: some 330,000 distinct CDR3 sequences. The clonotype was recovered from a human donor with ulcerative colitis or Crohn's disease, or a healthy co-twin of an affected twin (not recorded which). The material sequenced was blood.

CDR3 region: CSAKRSGGLNTGELFF. This chain uses TRBV20-1 with TRBJ2-2; TCRdb's assignment of TRBD2 cannot be checked, as there is no DNA. This CDR3 is built from 16 residues. In germline, CDR1 is DFQATT, CDR2 SNEGSKA (reference sequence).